This TCR beta chain was obtained from a study of T cells after posttransplantation cyclophosphamide. Study conclusions and caveats: Skin or GI-infiltrating T cells shared few TRB sequences with blood. Donor CD8+ memory clones often dominated recipient blood repertoires at later times. Recipient CMV seropositivity and CMV reactivation strongly tracked TRB clonality.

TCRdb's copy holds only in-frame clones and misses some; the assay was immunoSEQ multiplex PCR. The table lists 42,000 or so clones, no singletons, with about 4.5% in the top ten. This clone was found many times. The antigen remains unidentified. Germline V gene lookup returns CDR1 SGHAT and CDR2 FQNNGV. V shed 1 base and J 3 bases; nucleotides not matched to a gene: 5. This CDR3 has 16 residues. The TCR sequence derives from a woman between 50 and 59 years old in good health and a related stem cell transplant donor. The sequenced sample was PBMCs. The chain couples TRBV11-2 to TRBJ2-2; TRBD1 agrees at 7 bases. The CDR3 spells CASSLVTGDYTGELFF. The CDR3 DNA is TGTGCCAGCAGCTTAGTAACAGGGGATTACACCGGGGAGCTGTTTTTT.